The TCR beta chain under discussion was sequenced for a study of T cell responses to AZD1222 COVID-19 vaccine. General study points: After two AZD1222 doses, spike-specific TCR breadth and depth rose versus day 0. There were repertoire samples only from the period after the peak T cell response.

Produced via immunoSEQ multiplex PCR; TCRdb's table is partial and in-frame only. The profile covers nearly 110,000 clones, with about 90% appearing a single time and 5% to 8% taken by the ten largest. As to this clone: Its target is not known.

Trimming took 3 bases from V and 3 from J; bases not matched to a gene: 3. The CDR3 has 16 residues. Germline CDR1 and CDR2: SGHVS and FNYEAQ. Sequencing was performed on peripheral blood, taken 28 days after the second AZD1222 dose. The genes are TRBV7-6 and TRBJ1-3; 12 bases match TRBD1. The TCR originated in an adult who received the AZD1222 COVID-19 vaccine. The CDR3 coding sequence is TGTGCCAGCAGCTTCCGGGACAGGGGGCTTGGAAACACCATATATTTT. This translates into CASSFRDRGLGNTIYF.